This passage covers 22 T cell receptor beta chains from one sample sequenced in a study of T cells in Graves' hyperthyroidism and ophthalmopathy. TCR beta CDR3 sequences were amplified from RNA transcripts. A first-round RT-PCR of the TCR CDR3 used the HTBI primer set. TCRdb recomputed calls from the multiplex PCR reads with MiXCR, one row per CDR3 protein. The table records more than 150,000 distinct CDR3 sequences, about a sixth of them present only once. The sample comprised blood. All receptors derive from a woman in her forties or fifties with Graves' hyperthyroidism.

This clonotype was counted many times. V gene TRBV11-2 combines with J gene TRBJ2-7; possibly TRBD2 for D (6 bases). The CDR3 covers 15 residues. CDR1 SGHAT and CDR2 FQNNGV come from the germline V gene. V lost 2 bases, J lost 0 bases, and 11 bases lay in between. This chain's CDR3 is CASSLPSEYSYEQYF. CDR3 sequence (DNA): TGTGCCAGCAGCTTACCTAGCGAATACTCCTACGAGCAGTACTTC.

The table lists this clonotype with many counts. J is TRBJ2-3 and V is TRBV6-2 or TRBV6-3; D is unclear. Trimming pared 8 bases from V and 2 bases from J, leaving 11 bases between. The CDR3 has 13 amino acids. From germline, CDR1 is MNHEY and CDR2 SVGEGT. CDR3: CASALRDTDTQYF. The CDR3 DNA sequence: TGTGCCAGCGCTCTTCGTGACACAGATACGCAGTATTTT.

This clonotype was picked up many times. CDR3 residues: CASSLNVGRNIQYF. CDR3 nucleotides: TGTGCCAGCAGTTTAAATGTAGGGAGGAACATTCAGTACTTC. This rearrangement joins TRBV27 to TRBJ2-4, with a possible D match to TRBD2 (6 bases). Germline CDR1 and CDR2: MNHEY and SMNVEV (reference sequence). V gave up 2 bases and J gave up 7 bases, with 12 bases separating them. CDR3 length: 14 amino acids.

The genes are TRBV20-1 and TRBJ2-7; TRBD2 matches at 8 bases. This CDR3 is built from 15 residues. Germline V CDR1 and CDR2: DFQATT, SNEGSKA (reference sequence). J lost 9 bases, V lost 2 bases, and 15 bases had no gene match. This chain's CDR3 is CSARRPSGFEGGQYF. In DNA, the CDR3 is TGCAGTGCTAGAAGGCCTAGCGGGTTCGAGGGGGGGCAGTACTTC.

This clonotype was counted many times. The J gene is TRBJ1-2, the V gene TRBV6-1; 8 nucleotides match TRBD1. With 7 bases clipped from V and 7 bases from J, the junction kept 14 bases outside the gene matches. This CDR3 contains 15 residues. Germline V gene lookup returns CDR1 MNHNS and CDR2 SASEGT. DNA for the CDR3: TGTGCCAGCACCCTAACTACCCAGGGGGCAAGTGGCTACACCTTC. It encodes CASTLTTQGASGYTF.

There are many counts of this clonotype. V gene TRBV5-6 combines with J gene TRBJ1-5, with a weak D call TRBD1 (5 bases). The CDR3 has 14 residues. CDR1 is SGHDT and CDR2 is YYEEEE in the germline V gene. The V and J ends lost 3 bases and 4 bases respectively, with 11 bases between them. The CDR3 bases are TGTGCCAGCAGCTGGGGACGGCAGAATCAGCCCCAGCATTTT. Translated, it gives CASSWGRQNQPQHF. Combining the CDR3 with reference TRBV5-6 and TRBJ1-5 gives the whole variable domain DAGVTQSPTHLIKTRGQQVTLRCSPKSGHDTVSWYQQALGQGPQFIFQYYEEEERQRGNFPDRFSGHQFPNYSSELNVNALLLGDSALYLCASSWGRQNQPQHFGDGTRLSIL.

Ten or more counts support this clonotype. In DNA form, the CDR3 reads TGTGCCAGCAGCTTAGTCGAGTTCAGGAACACAGATACGCAGTATTTT. This translates into CASSLVEFRNTDTQYF. The chain combines TRBV7-9 with TRBJ2-3; D not resolved. With 1 base removed from V and 2 bases from J, the gap between germline ends came to 13 bases. CDR3 length: 16 amino acids. Germline-derived CDR1 and CDR2 are SEHNR and FQNEAQ (reference sequence).

Written as DNA, the CDR3 is TGCGCCAGCAGCGCGGGGAGGGCTTACGAGCAGTACTTC. Protein sequence: CASSAGRAYEQYF. V is TRBV5-1 and J is TRBJ2-7; 7 bases map to TRBD2. Germline trimming cut 4 bases from V and 4 bases from J; bases unmatched to any gene: 5. The CDR3 loop spans 13 amino acids. In germline, CDR1 is SGHRS, CDR2 YFSETQ.

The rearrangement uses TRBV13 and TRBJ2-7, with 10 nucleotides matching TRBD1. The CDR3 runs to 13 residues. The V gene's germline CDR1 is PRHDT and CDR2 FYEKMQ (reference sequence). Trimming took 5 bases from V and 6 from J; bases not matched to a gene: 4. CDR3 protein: CASSPRQGAEQYF. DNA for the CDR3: TGTGCCAGCAGCCCGCGACAGGGGGCCGAGCAGTACTTC. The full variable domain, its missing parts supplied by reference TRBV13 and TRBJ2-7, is AAGVIQSPRHLIKEKRETATLKCYPIPRHDTVYWYQQGPGQDPQFLISFYEKMQSDKGSIPDRFSAQQFSDYHSELNMSSLELGDSALYFCASSPRQGAEQYFGPGTRLTVT.

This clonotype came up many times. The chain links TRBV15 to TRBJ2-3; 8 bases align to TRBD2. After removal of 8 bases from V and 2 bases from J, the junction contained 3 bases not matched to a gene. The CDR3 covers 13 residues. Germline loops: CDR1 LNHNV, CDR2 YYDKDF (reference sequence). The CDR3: CATRSGVTDTQYF. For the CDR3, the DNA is TGTGCCACCCGTAGCGGGGTCACAGATACGCAGTATTTT.

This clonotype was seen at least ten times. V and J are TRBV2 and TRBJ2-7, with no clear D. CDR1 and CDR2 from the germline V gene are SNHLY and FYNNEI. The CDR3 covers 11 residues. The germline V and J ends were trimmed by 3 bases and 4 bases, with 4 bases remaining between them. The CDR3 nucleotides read TGTGCCAGCAGTGAGGGGTACGAGCAGTACTTC. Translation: CASSEGYEQYF.

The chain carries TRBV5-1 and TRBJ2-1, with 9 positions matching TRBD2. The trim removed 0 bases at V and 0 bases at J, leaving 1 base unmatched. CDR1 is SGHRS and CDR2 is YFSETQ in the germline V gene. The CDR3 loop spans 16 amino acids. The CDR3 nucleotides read TGCGCCAGCAGCTTGGTAGCGGGAGCCTCCTACAATGAGCAGTTCTTC. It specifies CASSLVAGASYNEQFF.

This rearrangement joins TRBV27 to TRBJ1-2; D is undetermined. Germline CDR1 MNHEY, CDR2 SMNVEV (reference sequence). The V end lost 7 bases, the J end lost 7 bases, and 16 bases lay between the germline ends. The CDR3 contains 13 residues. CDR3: CASMGWTSGGYTF. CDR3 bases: TGTGCCAGCATGGGTTGGACGTCGGGTGGCTACACCTTC.

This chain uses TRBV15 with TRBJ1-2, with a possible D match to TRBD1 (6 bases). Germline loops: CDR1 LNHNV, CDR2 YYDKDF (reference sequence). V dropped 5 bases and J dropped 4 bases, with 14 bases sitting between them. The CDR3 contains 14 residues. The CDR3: CATSGTQGFYGYTF. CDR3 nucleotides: TGTGCCACCAGCGGGACTCAGGGGTTCTATGGCTACACCTTC.

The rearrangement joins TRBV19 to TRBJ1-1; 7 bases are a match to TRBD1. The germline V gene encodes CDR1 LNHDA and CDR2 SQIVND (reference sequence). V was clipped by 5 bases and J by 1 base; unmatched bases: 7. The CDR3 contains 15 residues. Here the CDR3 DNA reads TGTGCCAGTAGTCCACAGGGGATGGGGAACACTGAAGCTTTCTTT. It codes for CASSPQGMGNTEAFF.

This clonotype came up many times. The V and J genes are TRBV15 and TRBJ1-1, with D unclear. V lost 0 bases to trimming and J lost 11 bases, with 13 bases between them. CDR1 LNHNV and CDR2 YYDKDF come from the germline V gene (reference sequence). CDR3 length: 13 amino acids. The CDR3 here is CATSRDMAGRAFF. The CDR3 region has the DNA TGTGCCACCAGCAGAGATATGGCAGGTCGGGCTTTCTTT.

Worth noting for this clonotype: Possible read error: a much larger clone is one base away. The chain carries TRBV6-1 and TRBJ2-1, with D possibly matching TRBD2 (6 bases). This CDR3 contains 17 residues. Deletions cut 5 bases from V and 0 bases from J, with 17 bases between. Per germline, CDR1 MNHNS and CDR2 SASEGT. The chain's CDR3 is CASSLGLPASSYNEQFF. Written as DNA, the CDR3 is TGTGCCAGCAGTTTGGGACTCCCAGCGAGCTCCTACAATGAGCAGTTCTTC.

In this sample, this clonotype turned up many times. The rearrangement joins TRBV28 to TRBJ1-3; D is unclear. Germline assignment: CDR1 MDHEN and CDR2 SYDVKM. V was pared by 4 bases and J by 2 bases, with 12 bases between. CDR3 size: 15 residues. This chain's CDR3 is CASSWPGSAGNTIYF. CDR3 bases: TGTGCCAGCAGTTGGCCGGGAAGTGCTGGAAACACCATATATTTT.

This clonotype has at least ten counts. CDR3 in DNA: TGTGCCAGCAGTCAAGGACGGCACTCTGGAAACACCATATATTTT. It specifies CASSQGRHSGNTIYF. The V gene is TRBV28, the J gene TRBJ1-3; D gene unclear. This CDR3 is 15 amino acids long. Per germline, CDR1 MDHEN and CDR2 SYDVKM. The ends were cut back, 5 bases at V and 0 bases at J, with 11 bases in the middle.

The chain's CDR3 is CASTDSSSYEQYF. CDR3 nucleotide sequence: TGTGCCAGCACCGATTCAAGCTCCTACGAGCAGTACTTC. The V gene is TRBV6-1, the J gene TRBJ2-7; no clear D. The germline CDR1 and CDR2 sequences are MNHNS and SASEGT. The CDR3 spans 13 residues. The V and J ends lost 7 bases and 0 bases respectively, with 10 bases between them.

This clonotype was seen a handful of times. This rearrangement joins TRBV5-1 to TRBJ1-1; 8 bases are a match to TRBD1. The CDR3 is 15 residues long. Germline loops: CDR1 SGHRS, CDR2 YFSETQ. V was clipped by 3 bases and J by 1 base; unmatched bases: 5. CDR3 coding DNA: TGCGCCAGCAGCTACCCAGGGGGCGGGAACACTGAAGCTTTCTTT. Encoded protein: CASSYPGGGNTEAFF.

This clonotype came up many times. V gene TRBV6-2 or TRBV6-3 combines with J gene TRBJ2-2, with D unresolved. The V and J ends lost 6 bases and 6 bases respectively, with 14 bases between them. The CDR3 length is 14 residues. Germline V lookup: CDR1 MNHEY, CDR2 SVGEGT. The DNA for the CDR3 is TGTGCCAGCAGCCGGACCCCCGCGGCCGGGGAGCTGTTTTTT. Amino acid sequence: CASSRTPAAGELFF.